This T cell receptor beta chain was recorded in a study of radiotherapy plus CTLA-4 blockade in lung cancer. Study overall: 15% to 20% of patients responded objectively, and around 32% achieved disease control.

Alongside CTLA-4 blockade with ipilimumab, patients with chemo-refractory metastatic non-small-cell lung cancer received focal radiation. This table comes from immunoSEQ multiplex PCR, and its TCRdb copy is limited to in-frame clones, with some not included. The sample has tens of thousands of clones; around 73% are singletons. Germline values: CDR1 MDHEN, CDR2 SYDVKM. Deletions cut 5 bases from V and 2 bases from J, with 15 bases between. The CDR3 extends over 15 amino acids. Findings of the study overall: It was early blood T cell clone dynamics, with interferon-beta, that reportedly best predicted response. Blood saw expansion of tumor-derived TCR clones after radiotherapy plus ipilimumab.

A word on this clone: What it recognizes is unknown.

This TCR was recovered from a human donor with non-small cell lung cancer who had a complete response to radiotherapy plus ipilimumab. The rearrangement links TRBV28 to TRBJ1-2; unclear D gene. The sequences come from peripheral blood, collected from a patient treated with radiotherapy plus ipilimumab. The CDR3: CASSDPGRRNYGYTF. The DNA for the CDR3 is TGTGCCAGCAGTGACCCCGGGCGGAGGAACTATGGCTACACCTTC.